This T cell receptor beta chain came from a study of lymphopenia after photon versus proton radiotherapy. The germline V and J ends were trimmed by 0 bases and 8 bases, with 16 bases remaining between them. The CDR3 runs 15 residues. In germline, CDR1 is SGHAT, CDR2 FQNNGV. The table came from immunoSEQ multiplex PCR; TCRdb's copy has only in-frame clones and leaves some out. The data contain just over 30,000 clones, around 94% of them seen just once; the ten biggest clones take up about 0.66%. Concerning this clone itself: The antigen is not known.

General observations from the study: Relative stability marked proton patients; photon patients lost diversity and naive cells.

Sequences were derived from peripheral blood, sampled from a patient treated with photon-based radiotherapy. The receptor was isolated from a woman in her forties or fifties with cholangiocarcinoma. The J gene is TRBJ1-2, the V gene TRBV11-2; the D gene is possibly TRBD1 (6 bases). CDR3 protein: CASSLEPQGREGYTF. The DNA of the CDR3 is TGTGCCAGCAGCTTAGAACCTCAGGGGCGGGAAGGCTACACCTTC.